Here is one TCR beta chain with its context. The data derive from a study of blood T cell repertoires in COVID-19. The data were produced by immunoSEQ multiplex PCR, yet TCRdb's version contains in-frame clones alone and is incomplete. This sample carries 200,000 or so clones, about nine tenths of them seen once, and the ten largest clones take 2.5%. In assigning cohorts, the study relied on participant-reported clinical history. The CDR3 has 13 amino acids. V dropped 6 bases and J dropped 3 bases, with 11 bases sitting between them. Germline V lookup: CDR1 KGHSH, CDR2 LQKENI. Sequences were obtained from PBMCs or T cells enriched from blood (not recorded which). V is TRBV18 and J is TRBJ1-2; the D is unclear. The sequence derives from a woman aged 35 to 49 with acute COVID-19. CDR3 bases: TGTGCCAGCTCTCGCGAGTCGGACTATGGCTACACCTTC. Encoded protein: CASSRESDYGYTF.